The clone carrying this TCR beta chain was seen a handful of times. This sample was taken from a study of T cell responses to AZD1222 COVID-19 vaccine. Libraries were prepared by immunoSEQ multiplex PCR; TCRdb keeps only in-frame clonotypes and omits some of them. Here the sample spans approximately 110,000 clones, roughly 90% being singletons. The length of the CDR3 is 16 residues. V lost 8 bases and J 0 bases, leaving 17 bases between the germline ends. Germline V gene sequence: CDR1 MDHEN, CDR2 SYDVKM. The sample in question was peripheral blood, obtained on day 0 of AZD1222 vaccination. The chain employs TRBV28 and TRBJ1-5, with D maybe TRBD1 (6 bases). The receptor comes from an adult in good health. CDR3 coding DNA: TGTGCCAGCTCCCCGGACAGTTACTATAGCAATCAGCCCCAGCATTTT. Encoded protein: CASSPDSYYSNQPQHF.